The 6 T cell receptor beta chains listed next were all sequenced from one sample in a study of PD-L1 blockade in urothelial cancer. Only in-frame clones appear in the TCRdb table, and some are missing; sequencing was by immunoSEQ multiplex PCR. The repertoire holds around 80,000 clones, with roughly 90% as singletons. Noted time point: peripheral blood 6 weeks after treatment start. The sequenced sample was PBMCs, obtained around atezolizumab (anti-PD-L1) treatment. All receptors come from a woman older than 75 with urothelial cancer.

The chain carries TRBV6-1 and TRBJ1-2; 7 nucleotides agree with TRBD1. The CDR3 contains 12 residues. Trimming cost V 8 bases and J 4 bases; bases outside gene matches: 4. Germline assignment: CDR1 MNHNS and CDR2 SASEGT. In DNA, the CDR3 is TGTGCCAGCGGGACAGACAGCTATGGCTACACCTTC. This encodes CASGTDSYGYTF.

This clone has more than one count but fewer than ten. The chain joins TRBV4-1 to TRBJ1-5; TRBD1 aligns across 8 bases. The CDR3 is made up of 16 amino acids. The germline gives CDR1 MGHRA, CDR2 YSYEKL. After removal of 2 bases from V and 0 bases from J, the junction contained 3 bases not matched to a gene. CDR3 nucleotide sequence: TGCGCCAGCAGCCAACAGGGGGCTGTTAGCAATCAGCCCCAGCATTTT. Amino acids: CASSQQGAVSNQPQHF.

The chain carries TRBV11-1 and TRBJ2-2, with 13 bases identical to TRBD2. This CDR3 spans 15 amino acids. Germline values: CDR1 SGHAT, CDR2 FQDESV (reference sequence). The J segment lost 8 bases and the V segment lost 4 bases, leaving 4 bases of the junction unmatched. The CDR3 here is CASSSGLAGRGELFF. The CDR3 DNA is TGTGCCAGCAGCTCGGGACTAGCGGGACGAGGGGAGCTGTTTTTT.

CDR3 DNA sequence: TGTGCCACTTCAGCCCTTTCGGGGGGGAGCAATCAGCCCCAGCATTTT. Its protein product is CATSALSGGSNQPQHF. The V call is TRBV15, the J call TRBJ1-5; TRBD1 is a possible D gene (5 bases). This CDR3 spans 16 amino acids. CDR1 is LNHNV and CDR2 is YYDKDF in the germline V gene (reference sequence). V lost 9 bases to trimming and J lost 1 base, with 19 bases between them.

The chain links TRBV9 to TRBJ2-2; D might be TRBD2 (6 bases). The CDR3 loop spans 17 amino acids. Trimming shortened V by 0 bases and J by 2 bases, and 14 bases separated the two germline ends. Germline values: CDR1 SGDLS, CDR2 YYNGEE. The CDR3 DNA is TGTGCCAGCAGCGTAGCCGCGGGATTCCTTAACACCGGGGAGCTGTTTTTT. Amino acids: CASSVAAGFLNTGELFF.

The chain joins TRBV18 to TRBJ1-3, with D hard to call. Germline-derived CDR1 and CDR2 are KGHSH and LQKENI. The CDR3 is 18 residues long. Trimming stripped 2 bases from V and 0 bases from J, with 17 bases between. CDR3 DNA: TGTGCCAGCTCACCATTTGGAGACCTAAATTCCTCTGGAAACACCATATATTTT. Residues: CASSPFGDLNSSGNTIYF.